Below are 25 T cell receptor beta chains sequenced from a single sample in a study of beta chain features in type 1 diabetes. Investigators reverse transcribed all isolated RNA, so they sequenced expressed TCRB transcripts. The table came from immunoSEQ multiplex PCR; TCRdb's copy has only in-frame clones and leaves some out. The top ten clones hold 1.1% to 1.5% of a sample with around 150,000 clones, 6.9% of them seen once. What was sequenced was central memory CD4+ T cells from blood. The receptors here all came from a woman under 40 in good health.

This clone was detected only a few times. The chain carries TRBV7-9 and TRBJ1-4; 9 positions agree with TRBD1. The CDR3 has 16 residues. Trimming at V came to 5 bases and at J to 5 bases, leaving 9 bases not matched to a gene. Per the germline V gene, CDR1 is SEHNR and CDR2 is FQNEAQ (reference sequence). The CDR3 is CASSPTGQGQNEKLFF. CDR3 nucleotides: TGTGCCAGCAGCCCTACCGGACAGGGGCAGAATGAAAAACTGTTTTTT.

J is TRBJ1-5 and V is TRBV2; 10 nucleotides agree with TRBD1. The germline gives CDR1 SNHLY, CDR2 FYNNEI. The ends lost 3 bases at V and 6 bases at J; junction bases unmatched: 2. The CDR3 has 14 amino acids. Here the CDR3 DNA reads TGTGCCAGCAGTGATGGGACAGGGGTTCAGCCCCAGCATTTT. Translated: CASSDGTGVQPQHF.

This clone appeared many times. The V and J genes are TRBV28 and TRBJ2-1; the match to TRBD2 covers 14 bases. Trimming removed 6 bases from V and 7 bases from J; junction bases left unmatched: 8. The CDR3 runs to 16 residues. The germline V gene has CDR1 MDHEN and CDR2 SYDVKM. Here the CDR3 DNA reads TGTGCCAGCAGAAGTTGGGGACTAGCGGGAGATAATGAGCAGTTCTTC. Translated: CASRSWGLAGDNEQFF.

The chain carries TRBV5-1 and TRBJ1-1; 7 bases match TRBD1. The CDR3 length is 15 residues. Trimming cost V 3 bases and J 4 bases; bases outside gene matches: 9. Germline V gives CDR1 SGHRS, CDR2 YFSETQ. The CDR3 loop reads CASSWGDRDGTEAFF. DNA for the CDR3: TGCGCCAGCAGCTGGGGTGACAGGGATGGCACTGAAGCTTTCTTT.

This clone was seen only a few times. V gene TRBV9 combines with J gene TRBJ2-3; unclear D gene. The CDR3 runs to 12 residues. V shed 4 bases and J shed 6 bases, with 9 bases lying between them. Germline loops: CDR1 SGDLS, CDR2 YYNGEE. The chain's CDR3 is CASSPSGDTQYF. The DNA of the CDR3 is TGTGCCAGCAGCCCTTCTGGCGATACGCAGTATTTT. Drawing the rest from reference TRBV9 and TRBJ2-3, the complete variable domain is DSGVTQTPKHLITATGQRVTLRCSPRSGDLSVYWYQQSLDQGLQFLIQYYNGEERAKGNILERFSAQQFPDLHSELNLSSLELGDSALYFCASSPSGDTQYFGPGTRLTVL.

The chain combines TRBV7-9 with TRBJ2-1, with unresolved D. Germline loops: CDR1 SEHNR, CDR2 FQNEAQ (reference sequence). V was clipped by 1 base and J by 5 bases, with 3 bases between them. The CDR3 totals 12 residues. CDR3 sequence: CASSLGNNEQFF. Written as DNA, the CDR3 is TGTGCCAGCAGCTTAGGTAACAATGAGCAGTTCTTC.

This clone was detected many times. This chain joins TRBV9 and TRBJ1-3; no definite D call. V dropped 0 bases and J dropped 8 bases, with 9 bases sitting between them. The CDR3 consists of 13 residues. The germline V gene encodes CDR1 SGDLS and CDR2 YYNGEE. CDR3 DNA: TGTGCCAGCAGCGTAGCGGGAGGATACACCATATATTTT. It yields the protein CASSVAGGYTIYF.

This clone has a handful of counts. The chain has TRBV20-1 and TRBJ1-1; D perhaps matches TRBD1 (6 bases). CDR1 is DFQATT and CDR2 is SNEGSKA in the germline V gene (reference sequence). The V end lost 4 bases, the J end lost 3 bases, and 6 bases lay between the germline ends. CDR3 length: 11 residues. The DNA of the CDR3 is TGCAGTGCTACAGGGGACACTGAAGCTTTCTTT. It codes for CSATGDTEAFF.

This clone was detected only a few times. The genes are TRBV9 and TRBJ2-2; maybe TRBD1 (6 bases). Germline loops: CDR1 SGDLS, CDR2 YYNGEE. The CDR3 consists of 15 residues. V lost 2 bases and J 5 bases, leaving 13 bases between the germline ends. This chain's CDR3 is CASSVGQPRTGELFF. The CDR3, as DNA: TGTGCCAGCAGCGTCGGACAGCCAAGGACCGGGGAGCTGTTTTTT.

The chain is built from TRBV4-3 and TRBJ2-7, with D possibly TRBD2 on 6 matching bases. The germline gives CDR1 LGHNA, CDR2 YSLEER. V was shortened by 4 bases and J by 0 bases, with 16 bases between the two germline ends. The CDR3 loop spans 16 amino acids. The CDR3 loop is CASSRVGGASSYEQYF. The CDR3 DNA reads as TGCGCCAGCAGCCGAGTGGGCGGGGCGAGCTCCTACGAGCAGTACTTC.

The V and J genes are TRBV7-6 and TRBJ2-7; 13 nucleotides agree with TRBD2. CDR1 and CDR2 (germline): SGHVS, FNYEAQ. With 5 bases clipped from V and 2 bases from J, the junction kept 6 bases outside the gene matches. The CDR3 loop spans 16 amino acids. This CDR3 reads CASSAGTSGTTYEQYF. For the CDR3, the DNA is TGTGCCAGCAGCGCCGGGACTAGCGGGACCACCTACGAGCAGTACTTC.

A few counts support this clone. CDR3 protein: CASSPDWGGYEQYF. The DNA for the CDR3 is TGTGCCAGCAGCCCGGACTGGGGTGGCTACGAGCAGTACTTC. V is TRBV25-1 and J is TRBJ2-7; possibly TRBD2 for D (5 bases). Trimming stripped 6 bases from V and 3 bases from J, with 15 bases between. The germline V gene has CDR1 MGHDK and CDR2 SYGVNS. This CDR3 comprises 14 residues.

V gene TRBV5-4 combines with J gene TRBJ2-5; a possible D gene is TRBD1 (6 bases). The CDR3 loop spans 14 amino acids. Trimming cost V 4 bases and J 4 bases, with 14 bases left between them. Germline assignment: CDR1 SGHNT and CDR2 YYREEE (reference sequence). The CDR3 nucleotides are TGTGCCAGCAGCAGCGGACAGTGGGGAGAGACCCAGTACTTC. Amino acids: CASSSGQWGETQYF.

The chain recombines TRBV28 with TRBJ2-5, with 10 bases matching TRBD1. The CDR3 spans 14 residues. Trimming took 6 bases from V and 4 from J; bases not matched to a gene: 5. From germline, CDR1 is MDHEN and CDR2 SYDVKM. The CDR3 is CASRQTGGAETQYF. In DNA form, the CDR3 reads TGTGCCAGCAGACAGACAGGGGGCGCAGAGACCCAGTACTTC.

This clone was counted only a few times. This rearrangement joins TRBV6-5 to TRBJ2-2, with a tentative D call TRBD2 (5 bases). In germline, CDR1 is MNHEY, CDR2 SVGAGI. CDR3 size: 15 residues. V lost 7 bases to trimming and J lost 0 bases, with 12 bases between them. CDR3 residues: CASISRTANTGELFF. The CDR3 coding sequence is TGTGCCAGCATCAGCCGGACTGCGAACACCGGGGAGCTGTTTTTT.

The chain is built from TRBV7-2 and TRBJ2-1, with TRBD1 matching 7 bases. Germline V gene data show CDR1 as SGHTA and CDR2 as FQGNSA. J gave up 7 bases and V 6 bases, and 6 bases lay outside the gene matches. The CDR3 sequence is 13 residues long. Here the CDR3 reads CASSTGAVNEQFF. The CDR3 DNA sequence: TGTGCCAGCAGTACAGGGGCGGTTAATGAGCAGTTCTTC.

The chain recombines TRBV4-1 with TRBJ2-1; the D gene is possibly TRBD1 (6 bases). The germline V gene encodes CDR1 MGHRA and CDR2 YSYEKL. The CDR3 is made up of 15 amino acids. Trimming cost V 2 bases and J 2 bases, with 10 bases left between them. CDR3 nucleotide sequence: TGCGCCAGCAGCCAAACAGGGCCCGCCTACAATGAGCAGTTCTTC. It yields the protein CASSQTGPAYNEQFF.

The V and J genes are TRBV4-2 and TRBJ1-1; D gene ambiguous. There are 14 residues in the CDR3. The germline V and J ends were trimmed by 4 bases and 5 bases, with 14 bases remaining between them. Germline V gene sequence: CDR1 LGHNA, CDR2 YNFKEQ. CDR3 in amino acids: CASSPRDSWTEAFF. CDR3 in DNA: TGTGCCAGCAGCCCACGAGATAGTTGGACTGAAGCTTTCTTT.

This clone was seen at least ten times. V usage is TRBV4-2 and J usage is TRBJ2-7, with D perhaps matching TRBD2 (5 bases). The CDR3 runs to 15 residues. Looked up from germline, CDR1 is LGHNA and CDR2 is YNFKEQ. The ends were cut back, 0 bases at V and 2 bases at J, with 11 bases in the middle. This CDR3 reads CASSQDVQRPYEQYF. CDR3 nucleotide sequence: TGTGCCAGCAGCCAAGATGTCCAGCGGCCCTACGAGCAGTACTTC.

J is TRBJ2-5 and V is TRBV6-6; no clear D gene. V was cut by 2 bases and J by 2 bases, with 9 bases left in between. Germline-derived CDR1 and CDR2 are MNHNY and SVGAGI (reference sequence). The CDR3 contains 14 residues. CDR3 nucleotides: TGTGCCAGCAGTTACCAGACACCTCAAGAGACCCAGTACTTC. It yields the protein CASSYQTPQETQYF.

This clone was seen at least ten times. In DNA, the CDR3 is TGCAGCGTTGGAACCGGGACTAGCGGGTACCAAGAGACCCAGTACTTC. This encodes CSVGTGTSGYQETQYF. V and J are TRBV29-1 and TRBJ2-5; TRBD2 aligns across 12 bases. Germline CDR1 SQVTM, CDR2 ANQGSEA. The ends lost 4 bases at V and 0 bases at J; junction bases unmatched: 6. There are 16 residues in the CDR3.

This clone has only a few counts. The chain employs TRBV5-1 and TRBJ2-7; 8 positions agree with TRBD2. The ends lost 4 bases at V and 5 bases at J; junction bases unmatched: 8. CDR1 and CDR2 (germline): SGHRS, YFSETQ. CDR3 size: 14 residues. CDR3 sequence: CASSQLAAGNEQYF. CDR3 DNA sequence: TGCGCCAGCAGCCAACTAGCGGCCGGGAACGAGCAGTACTTC.

The table lists this clone with many counts. The chain has TRBV30 and TRBJ2-2, with a weak D call TRBD2 (5 bases). With 3 bases removed from V and 1 base from J, the gap between germline ends came to 9 bases. Germline CDR1 GTSNPN, CDR2 SVGIG (reference sequence). This CDR3 has 14 residues. CDR3 in amino acids: CAWRRVVNTGELFF. Written as DNA, the CDR3 is TGTGCCTGGAGGAGGGTAGTGAACACCGGGGAGCTGTTTTTT.

The chain couples TRBV6-4 to TRBJ2-1; D is possibly TRBD2 (6 bases). Germline CDR1 is MRHNA and CDR2 is SNTAGT. The CDR3 sequence is 15 residues long. With 3 bases removed from V and 10 bases from J, the gap between germline ends came to 19 bases. The CDR3 protein is CASSDLGISGGEQFF. As DNA, the CDR3 is TGTGCCAGCAGTGATTTAGGAATTTCCGGGGGAGAGCAGTTCTTC.

In this sample, this clone turned up many times. V usage is TRBV4-3 and J usage is TRBJ2-4, with TRBD2 matching over 16 bases. Germline CDR1 reads LGHNA; CDR2 reads YSLEER. This CDR3 has 16 residues. Trimming at V came to 3 bases and at J to 7 bases, leaving 3 bases not matched to a gene. The CDR3 sequence is CASSHGTSGRANIQYF. Written as DNA, the CDR3 is TGCGCCAGCAGCCACGGGACTAGCGGGAGGGCCAACATTCAGTACTTC.